The entry below describes one T cell receptor (beta chain). Its antigen remains unidentified. This entry comes from a study of shared clonotypes between healthy human individuals. Study-level results: A few donors held about 4.5% of naive CD4 clonotypes in common. Investigators expected sequencing depth to affect clonotype sharing among donors.

Positive CCR7 selection of CD45RO-negative cells yielded the naive CD8 cells, and terminally differentiated effector memory CD45RA+ cells were excluded. Every donor was a Caucasian adult from Nashville, Tennessee. Evenly divided among several immunoSEQ plates was the genomic DNA of each subset. Sequencing used immunoSEQ multiplex PCR; TCRdb keeps in-frame clones, though not all of them. The repertoire includes approximately 590,000 clones, 95% to 96% of them detected once, and over 0.09% sits in the top ten. The CDR3 has 12 amino acids. V was trimmed by 6 bases and J by 2 bases, leaving 8 bases between them. Germline assignment: CDR1 MNHEY and CDR2 SVGAGI.

The receptor comes from a woman aged 30 to 39 in good health. The chain uses TRBV6-5 and TRBJ2-7; D is tentatively TRBD1 or TRBD2 (5 bases each). The specimen sequenced was naive CD8+ T cells sorted from blood. The CDR3 reads CASSRDPYEQYF. CDR3 DNA: TGTGCCAGCAGCAGGGACCCCTACGAGCAGTACTTC.